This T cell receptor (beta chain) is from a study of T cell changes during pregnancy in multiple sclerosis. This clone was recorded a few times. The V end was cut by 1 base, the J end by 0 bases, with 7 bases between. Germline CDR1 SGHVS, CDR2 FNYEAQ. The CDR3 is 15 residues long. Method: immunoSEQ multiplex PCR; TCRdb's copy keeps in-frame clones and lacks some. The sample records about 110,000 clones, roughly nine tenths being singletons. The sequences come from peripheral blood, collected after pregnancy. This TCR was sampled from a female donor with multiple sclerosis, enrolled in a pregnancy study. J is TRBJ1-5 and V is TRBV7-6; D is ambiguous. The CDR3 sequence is CASSLDTYSNQPQHF. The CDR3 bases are TGTGCCAGCAGCTTAGATACTTATAGCAATCAGCCCCAGCATTTT.